The present TCR delta chain was sequenced within a study of gamma-delta T cells after stem cell transplantation. This clone came up a few times. A single base is all that separates this from a far larger clone, so a read error is likely. There are 21 residues in the CDR3. The V segment lost 2 bases and the J segment 7 bases; nucleotides outside the gene matches: 22. Per germline, CDR1 TSWWSYY and CDR2 QGS. TCRdb called clones from the RT-PCR reads again using CATT. The data show around 1,800 delta-chain clones, over 15% seen once. Sequencing was done on a sample of gamma-delta T cells. The clonotype was recovered from a human donor. It is not recorded whose cells these are; they may come from a transplant donor. V and J are TRDV1 and TRDJ1; 13 nucleotides agree with TRDD3. The CDR3: CALGEISYPLLLGDTMGKLIF. The CDR3 DNA reads as TGTGCTCTTGGGGAAATTTCCTACCCCCTCCTACTGGGGGATACGATGGGTAAACTCATCTTT.